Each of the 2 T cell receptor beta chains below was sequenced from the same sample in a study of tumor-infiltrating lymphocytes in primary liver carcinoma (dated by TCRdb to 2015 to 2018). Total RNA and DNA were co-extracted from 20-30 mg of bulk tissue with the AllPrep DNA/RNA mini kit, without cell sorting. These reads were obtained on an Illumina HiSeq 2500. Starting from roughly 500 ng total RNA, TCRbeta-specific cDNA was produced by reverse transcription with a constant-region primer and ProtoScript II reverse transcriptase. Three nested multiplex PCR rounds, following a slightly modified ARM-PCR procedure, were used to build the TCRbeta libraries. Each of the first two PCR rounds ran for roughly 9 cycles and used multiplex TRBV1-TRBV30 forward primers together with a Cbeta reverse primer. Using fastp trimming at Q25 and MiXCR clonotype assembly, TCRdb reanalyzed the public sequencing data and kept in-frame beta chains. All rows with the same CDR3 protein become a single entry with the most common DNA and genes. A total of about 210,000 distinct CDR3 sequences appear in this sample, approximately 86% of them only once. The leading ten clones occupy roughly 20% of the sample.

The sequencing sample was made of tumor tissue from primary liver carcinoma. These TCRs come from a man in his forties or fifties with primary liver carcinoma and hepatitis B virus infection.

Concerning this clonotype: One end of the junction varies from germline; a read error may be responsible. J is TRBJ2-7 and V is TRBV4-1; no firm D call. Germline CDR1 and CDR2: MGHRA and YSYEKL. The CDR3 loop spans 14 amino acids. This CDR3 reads CASSHETPVDEQCF. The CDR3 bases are TGCGCCAGCAGCCATGAGACCCCTGTTGACGAGCAGTGCTTC.

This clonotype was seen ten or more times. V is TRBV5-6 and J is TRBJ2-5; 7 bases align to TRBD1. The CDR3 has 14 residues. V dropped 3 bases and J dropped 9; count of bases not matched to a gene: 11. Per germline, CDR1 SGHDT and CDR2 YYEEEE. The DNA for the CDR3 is TGTGCCAGCAGCTCAGGGCGACAGGGTCTGCCCCAGTACTTC. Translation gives CASSSGRQGLPQYF. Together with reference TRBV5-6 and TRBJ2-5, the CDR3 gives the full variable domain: DAGVTQSPTHLIKTRGQQVTLRCSPKSGHDTVSWYQQALGQGPQFIFQYYEEEERQRGNFPDRFSGHQFPNYSSELNVNALLLGDSALYLCASSSGRQGLPQYFGPGTRLLVL.